Presented here are 7 T cell receptor beta chains from one specimen sequenced in a study of blood T cell repertoires in COVID-19. Assay used: immunoSEQ multiplex PCR; TCRdb lists only in-frame clones, some missing. The sample comprises 250,000 to 300,000 clones, 85% to 90% of which are singletons, and roughly a sixth rests with the top ten. The specimen was PBMCs or T cells enriched from blood (not recorded which). Receptors originate from a man aged 18 to 35 who had recovered from COVID-19.

This clone was observed a single time. The chain carries TRBV11-3 and TRBJ2-1, with 15 bases that match TRBD2. Germline CDR1 is SGHNT and CDR2 is YENEEA. With 5 bases clipped from V and 8 bases from J, the junction kept 10 bases outside the gene matches. This CDR3 is 17 amino acids long. The CDR3 sequence: CASSDWTSGRAGYEQFF. CDR3 bases: TGTGCCAGCAGCGATTGGACTAGCGGGAGGGCCGGGTATGAGCAGTTCTTC.

This clone was counted between two and nine times. V is TRBV14 and J is TRBJ1-1; 8 bases fit TRBD1. Germline-derived CDR1 and CDR2 are SGHDN and FVKESK. Unmatched junction bases numbered 2, after V lost 4 bases and J lost 4 bases. CDR3 length: 13 amino acids. CDR3 amino acids: CASSPGGGTEAFF. For the CDR3, the DNA is TGTGCCAGCAGCCCAGGGGGCGGCACTGAAGCTTTCTTT.

This clone came up once. The V call is TRBV24-1, the J call TRBJ1-4, with D hard to call. Trimming left V 4 bases short and J 7 bases short, with 9 bases between. Germline-derived CDR1 and CDR2 are KGHDR and SFDVKD. This CDR3 contains 13 residues. Here the CDR3 DNA reads TGTGCCACCAGTGACGAGCAAGTTGAAAAACTGTTTTTT. Its translation is CATSDEQVEKLFF.

This clone was detected only once. The chain couples TRBV5-1 to TRBJ2-5; TRBD2 agrees at 11 bases. This CDR3 is 17 amino acids long. The germline CDR1 and CDR2 sequences are SGHRS and YFSETQ. V shed 5 bases, J shed 2 bases, and the junction held 11 bases outside the gene matches. The CDR3 here is CASSPGVAGGRQETQYF. The CDR3 DNA reads TGCGCCAGCAGTCCAGGGGTAGCGGGAGGGAGGCAAGAGACCCAGTACTTC.

This clone was seen a handful of times. The CDR3 DNA is TGTGCCAGTAGCCGACAGACCGGTTACAATGAGCAGTTCTTC. Its translation is CASSRQTGYNEQFF. The gene calls are TRBV19 and TRBJ2-1, with D perhaps TRBD1 (5 bases). The CDR3 extends over 14 amino acids. With 6 bases removed from V and 4 bases from J, the gap between germline ends came to 13 bases. CDR1 is LNHDA, CDR2 SQIVND, per germline (reference sequence).

This chain connects TRBV27 to TRBJ1-1; unclear D gene. Germline V gene sequence: CDR1 MNHEY, CDR2 SMNVEV (reference sequence). This CDR3 is 13 amino acids long. The V end was cut by 6 bases, the J end by 9 bases, with 17 bases between. The CDR3 reads CASSLGIRLKAFF. The CDR3, as DNA: TGTGCCAGCAGCCTCGGGATCAGATTAAAAGCTTTCTTT.

This chain uses TRBV6-5 with TRBJ2-3; no clear D. V was trimmed by 5 bases and J by 5 bases, leaving 17 bases between them. From germline, CDR1 is MNHEY and CDR2 SVGAGI. This CDR3 is built from 15 residues. CDR3 sequence reads: CASSLQAGIIDTQYF. The CDR3 DNA sequence: TGTGCCAGCAGTCTCCAGGCAGGCATCATAGATACGCAGTATTTT.